The 25 T cell receptor beta chains given below trace back to one sample, sequenced in a study of post-analysis software for immune sequencing data. The study, taken as a whole, reports: Higher frequency in patients than in controls was seen for roughly five TRBV segments, with TRBV5-6, TRBV5-1 and TRBV20-1 among them.

No cognate antigen is known for these TCRs. Carried by the TCR beta cDNA libraries were unique molecular identifiers. TCRdb fed the PCR reads into MiXCR, producing one record per CDR3 protein. The sample records 430,000 or so distinct CDR3 sequences, about 39% being singletons. Source material: blood. The receptors derive from a girl under 10 years old with multiple sclerosis.

The gene calls are TRBV12-3 or TRBV12-4 and TRBJ2-6, with 7 bases identical to TRBD1. The CDR3 length is 15 residues. Trimming removed 6 bases from V and 3 bases from J; junction bases left unmatched: 5. This chain's CDR3 is CASRPDRDGANVLTF. In nucleotides, the CDR3 is TGTGCCAGCAGGCCCGACAGGGATGGGGCCAACGTCCTGACTTTC.

This clonotype was detected a few times. The chain has TRBV7-2 and TRBJ2-5; possible D gene TRBD2, 6 bases. Trimming removed 3 bases from V and 5 bases from J, with 19 bases in between. The CDR3 consists of 16 residues. The germline gives CDR1 SGHTA, CDR2 FQGNSA. As DNA, the CDR3 is TGTGCCAGCAGCTTTTCCGGGACTCTGTATTCGGAGACCCAGTACTTC. This sequence encodes CASSFSGTLYSETQYF.

This clonotype was seen a few times. The chain is built from TRBV4-1 and TRBJ2-3; TRBD2 aligns across 11 bases. The CDR3 is 16 residues long. Trimming at V came to 0 bases and at J to 4 bases, leaving 3 bases not matched to a gene. Germline CDR1 MGHRA, CDR2 YSYEKL. The CDR3 spells CASSQDGSGRADTQYF. The CDR3 DNA is TGCGCCAGCAGCCAAGACGGTAGCGGGAGGGCAGATACGCAGTATTTT.

The chain couples TRBV20-1 to TRBJ1-2; tentative D call: TRBD1 (6 bases). Germline V gene lookup returns CDR1 DFQATT and CDR2 SNEGSKA (reference sequence). Trimming took off 1 base at V and 8 bases at J, with 20 bases between the two ends. This CDR3 is 15 amino acids long. In DNA, the CDR3 is TGCAGTGCTAGAGCCCCGGACAGTCTCATAAGAGGCTACACCTTC. This codes for CSARAPDSLIRGYTF.

This clonotype is termed medium-sized. The chain is built from TRBV7-9 and TRBJ2-3; D not certain. V lost 6 bases and J lost 0, with 7 bases in between. Per the germline V gene, CDR1 is SEHNR and CDR2 is FQNEAQ (reference sequence). The CDR3 runs to 13 residues. The CDR3 sequence: CASSFLSTDTQYF. CDR3 nucleotides: TGTGCCAGCAGTTTTTTGAGCACAGATACGCAGTATTTT.

About this clonotype itself: Its ends do not fully match the called genes, so a read error is possible. V is TRBV5-1 and J is TRBJ2-5; 9 nucleotides match TRBD1. The DNA end is a closer match to TRBJ2-7, so the J assignment may be wrong. Germline V gene data show CDR1 as SGHRS and CDR2 as YFSETQ. The length of the CDR3 is 12 residues. The DNA for the CDR3 is TGCACCAGCAGCTTGGGACAGGGCGAGCAGTACTTC. Its protein product is CTSSLGQGEQYF.

The chain employs TRBV6-5 and TRBJ2-3; TRBD2 aligns across 16 bases. J gave up 7 bases and V 6 bases, and 7 bases lay outside the gene matches. Germline V gives CDR1 MNHEY, CDR2 SVGAGI. The CDR3 is made up of 16 amino acids. CDR3 in amino acids: CASRQGLAGGEHTQYF. In nucleotides, the CDR3 is TGTGCCAGCAGGCAGGGACTAGCGGGGGGGGAGCATACGCAGTATTTT.

The chain joins TRBV29-1 to TRBJ2-7; maybe TRBD1 (6 bases). Per the germline V gene, CDR1 is SQVTM and CDR2 is ANQGSEA. The V and J ends lost 3 bases and 5 bases respectively, with 14 bases between them. This CDR3 region has 13 residues. CDR3 residues: CSVDPGPGDEQYF. In nucleotides, the CDR3 is TGCAGCGTTGATCCGGGACCAGGGGACGAGCAGTACTTC.

This clonotype was detected ten times or more. CDR3 sequence: CASSLTSSYEQYF. As DNA, the CDR3 is TGTGCCAGCAGCTTAACTAGTTCTTACGAGCAGTACTTC. This rearrangement joins TRBV7-9 to TRBJ2-7, with D perhaps TRBD2 (5 bases). CDR1 and CDR2 (germline): SEHNR, FQNEAQ (reference sequence). The CDR3 has 13 residues. Trimming cost V 2 bases and J 4 bases, with 9 bases left between them.

This rearrangement joins TRBV20-1 to TRBJ2-7; 9 bases are shared with TRBD2. The trim removed 0 bases at V and 2 bases at J, leaving 5 bases unmatched. Germline CDR1 is DFQATT and CDR2 is SNEGSKA (reference sequence). The CDR3 runs to 15 residues. The CDR3 nucleotides read TGCAGTGCTAGAGATTCATTAGCGGGAGCCTACGAGCAGTACTTC. Translation: CSARDSLAGAYEQYF.

This clonotype has just a few counts. The chain uses TRBV28 and TRBJ1-5; TRBD1 matches at 7 bases. Per germline, CDR1 MDHEN and CDR2 SYDVKM. The CDR3 is 16 amino acids. V lost 4 bases to trimming and J lost 6 bases; unmatched junction nucleotides: 12. DNA for the CDR3: TGTGCCAGCAGTTACGGGGGAACAGGGGCGGCTCAGCCCCAGCATTTT. This encodes CASSYGGTGAAQPQHF. The entire variable domain, with the rest obtained from reference TRBV28 and TRBJ1-5, is as follows: DVKVTQSSRYLVKRTGEKVFLECVQDMDHENMFWYRQDPGLGLRLIYFSYDVKMKEKGDIPEGYSVSREKKERFSLILESASTNQTSMYLCASSYGGTGAAQPQHFGDGTRLSIL.

CDR3 sequence: CASSLLDGHGYTF. In DNA, the CDR3 is TGTGCCAGCAGCTTATTGGACGGTCATGGCTACACCTTC. This sequence joins TRBV9 and TRBJ1-2, with D unclear. This CDR3 has 13 residues. V lost 4 bases, J lost 6 bases, and 13 bases lay in between. Germline loops: CDR1 SGDLS, CDR2 YYNGEE.

The chain is built from TRBV10-3 and TRBJ2-1, with 8 bases fitting TRBD2. Germline assignment: CDR1 ENHRY and CDR2 SYGVKD. The CDR3 runs 14 residues. V gave up 6 bases and J gave up 4 bases; unmatched junction bases: 5. DNA for the CDR3: TGTGCCATCAGCCCTACTAGCGGATACAATGAGCAGTTCTTC. It is translated as CAISPTSGYNEQFF.

Worth noting for this clonotype: One junction end does not reproduce the germline sequence, and a read error may be involved. This rearrangement joins TRBV4-3 to TRBJ2-3; 8 nucleotides agree with TRBD1. CDR1 is LGHNA, CDR2 YSLEER, per germline. The CDR3 length is 16 residues. The CDR3 loop reads CAGSQYDRGIRDTQYF. DNA of the CDR3: TGCGCCGGCAGCCAATATGACAGGGGAATTAGAGATACGCAGTATTTT.

The chain links TRBV4-2 to TRBJ2-1; D is unresolved. Trimming removed 4 bases from V and 6 bases from J, with 13 bases in between. The V gene's germline CDR1 is LGHNA and CDR2 YNFKEQ. CDR3 length: 14 amino acids. DNA of the CDR3: TGTGCCAGCAGCCTTGATGCCCTTTCCAATGAGCAGTTCTTC. It yields the protein CASSLDALSNEQFF.

This clonotype showed up just a few times. The chain joins TRBV24-1 to TRBJ2-1; 7 bases map to TRBD1. Germline V gene data show CDR1 as KGHDR and CDR2 as SFDVKD. CDR3 length: 14 residues. The V and J ends lost 3 bases and 9 bases, in that order; junction bases with no gene match: 7. CDR3 protein: CATSDAVQGTEQFF. The CDR3 DNA sequence: TGTGCCACCAGTGATGCCGTACAGGGGACTGAGCAGTTCTTC.

This clonotype was observed once. The chain uses TRBV25-1 and TRBJ2-2, with D perhaps assigned TRBD1 or TRBD2 (5 bases each). The germline V gene encodes CDR1 MGHDK and CDR2 SYGVNS. The CDR3 length is 16 residues. V lost 2 bases to trimming and J lost 7 bases, with 17 bases between them. The CDR3 loop reads CASSEVGRGRGGELFF. CDR3 nucleotides: TGTGCCAGCAGTGAAGTAGGACGGGGCCGCGGCGGGGAGCTGTTTTTT.

Details on this clonotype: The junction departs from germline at one end; a sequencing error may be responsible. The V and J genes are TRBV6-5 and TRBJ2-7; tentatively, D is TRBD2 (5 bases). The CDR3 extends over 14 amino acids. Germline lookup yields CDR1 MNHEY and CDR2 SVGAGI. CDR3 coding DNA: TGTGCCGGCAGTTATGGGGTACTAGGGTACGAGCAGTACTTC. It translates to CAGSYGVLGYEQYF.

Here the CDR3 DNA reads TGCAGCGTTGCCCCGCCAGGGAGGTACGAGCAGTACTTC. Residues: CSVAPPGRYEQYF. V is TRBV29-1 and J is TRBJ2-7; D possibly corresponds to TRBD2 (6 bases). Germline CDR1 and CDR2: SQVTM and ANQGSEA. V gave up 4 bases and J gave up 4 bases, with 14 bases separating them. This CDR3 comprises 13 residues.

This chain uses TRBV2 with TRBJ1-1, with 7 bases lining up with TRBD1. This CDR3 has 10 residues. Germline V CDR1 and CDR2: SNHLY, FYNNEI. J gave up 7 bases and V 11 bases, and 4 bases lay outside the gene matches. This CDR3 is CAGRDSEAFF. The CDR3 DNA follows: TGTGCCGGCCGGGACAGTGAAGCTTTCTTT. Using reference TRBV2 and TRBJ1-1 for the parts outside the CDR3, the full variable domain is EPEVTQTPSHQVTQMGQEVILRCVPISNHLYFYWYRQILGQKVEFLVSFYNNEISEKSEIFDDQFSVERPDGSNFTLKIRSTKLEDSAMYFCAGRDSEAFFGQGTRLTVV.

J is TRBJ2-4 and V is TRBV5-1, with D perhaps TRBD1 (6 bases). The CDR3 runs 16 residues. V lost 3 bases and J 0 bases, leaving 13 bases between the germline ends. Germline CDR1 SGHRS, CDR2 YFSETQ. The CDR3 loop is CASSSTGELAKNIQYF. CDR3 sequence (DNA): TGCGCCAGCAGCTCGACAGGAGAACTAGCCAAAAACATTCAGTACTTC.

The DNA of the CDR3 is TGCGCCAGCAGCCAAGTGGGACGGGGGGCCCGTTCAGCGCAGTATTTT. This gives the protein CASSQVGRGARSAQYF. The chain joins TRBV4-1 to TRBJ2-3; weak D call: TRBD2 (7 bases). The CDR3 runs to 16 residues. Trimming took 1 base from V and 10 from J, leaving 21 bases between them. The germline V gene encodes CDR1 MGHRA and CDR2 YSYEKL.

The CDR3 region is CASSGPEGFGDSGTDTQYF. The CDR3 DNA follows: TGTGCCAGCAGCGGGCCGGAAGGGTTTGGGGACAGCGGCACAGATACGCAGTATTTT. The chain carries TRBV28 and TRBJ2-3; 7 nucleotides match TRBD1. The J segment lost 1 base and the V segment lost 6 bases, leaving 19 bases of the junction unmatched. CDR3 length equals 19 residues. Looked up from germline, CDR1 is MDHEN and CDR2 is SYDVKM.

The chain carries TRBV7-9 and TRBJ2-4; D possibly uses TRBD1 or TRBD2 (5 bases each). The tail of the sequence fits TRBJ2-7 better, so the J call may be wrong. Per germline, CDR1 SEHNR and CDR2 FQNEAQ (reference sequence). The CDR3 is 15 residues long. The CDR3 protein is CASSLGPGRDYEQYF. DNA of the CDR3: TGTGCCAGCAGCTTGGGTCCGGGACGGGACTACGAGCAGTACTTC.

This chain uses TRBV4-1 with TRBJ2-7; 9 nucleotides match TRBD1. From germline, CDR1 is MGHRA and CDR2 YSYEKL. V dropped 3 bases and J dropped 6; count of bases not matched to a gene: 9. The CDR3 is made up of 15 amino acids. The CDR3 sequence is CASSHSQGADSEQYF. The DNA for the CDR3 is TGCGCCAGCAGCCACTCACAGGGGGCGGACTCCGAGCAGTACTTC.